Below, 16 T cell receptor beta chains from the same sample are listed, as sequenced in a study of T cell repertoires in cytomegalovirus infection. TCRdb recomputed calls from the reads with MiXCR, one row per CDR3 protein. This sample has some 440,000 distinct CDR3 sequences, with approximately 31% found just once. The material sequenced was PBMCs. These TCRs come from a human donor in good health (CMV status not recorded). Some clones in this sample may be carry-over from other donors' samples.

Many counts were recorded for this clonotype. This chain links TRBV7-2 with TRBJ2-2, with D possibly being TRBD2 (5 bases). This CDR3 is 14 amino acids long. V lost 5 bases and J lost 6, with 13 bases in between. The germline CDR1 and CDR2 sequences are SGHTA and FQGNSA. The CDR3 DNA follows: TGTGCCAGCAGCGCCCTGGCCGGGGCCGGGGAGCTGTTTTTT. Translation gives CASSALAGAGELFF.

Many counts were recorded for this clonotype. The chain has TRBV7-2 and TRBJ2-4; 15 bases fit TRBD2. CDR1 and CDR2 (germline): SGHTA, FQGNSA. J was trimmed by 0 bases and V by 6 bases; bases with no gene match: 6. CDR3 size: 18 residues. The CDR3 bases are TGTGCCAGCAGATCCGGGACTAGCGGGGGGCTAGCCAAAAACATTCAGTACTTC. Translation gives CASRSGTSGGLAKNIQYF.

This clonotype was picked up a small number of times. The conserved closing phenylalanine or tryptophan is absent in this CDR3, likely reflecting a read error. The chain joins TRBV6-6 to TRBJ2-1; 7 bases agree with TRBD1. Germline V CDR1 and CDR2: MNHNY, SVGAGI (reference sequence). This CDR3 has 14 residues. The V segment lost 5 bases and the J segment 2 bases; nucleotides outside the gene matches: 3. The CDR3 region has the DNA TGTGCCAGCAGTACCGGGACAGCCTACAATGAGCAGTTCTTA. Translating it yields CASSTGTAYNEQFL.

The J gene is TRBJ2-3, the V gene TRBV6-2 or TRBV6-3, with 7 bases matching TRBD1. CDR3 length equals 16 residues. The germline CDR1 and CDR2 sequences are MNHEY and SVGEGT. With 2 bases clipped from V and 0 bases from J, the junction kept 5 bases outside the gene matches. CDR3 sequence (DNA): TGTGCCAGCAGTTACGCCGGGACAGCCAGCACAGATACGCAGTATTTT. This gives the protein CASSYAGTASTDTQYF.

This clonotype was observed a few times. The J gene is TRBJ1-1, the V gene TRBV6-8; 7 bases are a match to TRBD1. This CDR3 comprises 12 residues. Germline V gives CDR1 MNHGY, CDR2 SAAAGT. With V trimmed by 5 bases and J by 7 bases, 4 bases remained unmatched. CDR3 DNA sequence: TGTGCCAGCAGTCGGGACAGCGTTGAAGCTTTCTTT. Protein product: CASSRDSVEAFF.

This chain joins TRBV7-9 and TRBJ2-5; perhaps TRBD2 as D (5 bases). The CDR3 loop spans 12 amino acids. Germline V gene lookup returns CDR1 SEHNR and CDR2 FQNEAQ (reference sequence). V was cut by 5 bases and J by 7 bases, with 11 bases left in between. The CDR3 loop is CASSEFAGTQYF. CDR3 DNA sequence: TGTGCCAGCAGCGAATTCGCGGGGACCCAGTACTTC.

This clonotype came up a few times. The V call is TRBV28, the J call TRBJ2-5; D is unresolved. This CDR3 is built from 13 residues. In germline, CDR1 is MDHEN, CDR2 SYDVKM. Trimming stripped 7 bases from V and 1 base from J, with 10 bases between. The CDR3 loop reads CASTMSGQETQYF. Written as DNA, the CDR3 is TGTGCCAGCACGATGTCGGGCCAAGAGACCCAGTACTTC.

The J gene is TRBJ1-2, the V gene TRBV19; TRBD1 is a possible D gene (5 bases). V was pared by 0 bases and J by 2 bases, with 10 bases between. CDR3 length equals 15 residues. The germline gives CDR1 LNHDA, CDR2 SQIVND (reference sequence). CDR3 nucleotides: TGTGCCAGTAGTATAGACGTACGGACAAACTATGGCTACACCTTC. This sequence encodes CASSIDVRTNYGYTF.

This clonotype showed up many times. This chain links TRBV7-2 with TRBJ2-2; D possibly corresponds to TRBD2 (6 bases). The CDR3 contains 16 residues. Germline assignment: CDR1 SGHTA and CDR2 FQGNSA. V was clipped by 5 bases and J by 5 bases, with 18 bases between them. The CDR3 sequence: CASSHAWQGGTGELFF. The DNA of the CDR3 is TGTGCCAGCAGCCACGCGTGGCAGGGAGGTACCGGGGAGCTGTTTTTT.

This clonotype was found a few times. This chain joins TRBV4-1 and TRBJ1-1, with D unclear. The ends were cut back, 0 bases at V and 5 bases at J, with 7 bases in the middle. The CDR3 is 13 amino acids. The germline V gene encodes CDR1 MGHRA and CDR2 YSYEKL. The CDR3 loop is CASSQDMWTEAFF. The CDR3 bases are TGCGCCAGCAGCCAAGATATGTGGACTGAAGCTTTCTTT.

The V gene is TRBV29-1, the J gene TRBJ2-7, with 9 bases matching TRBD1. V lost 6 bases and J lost 4; bases outside the gene matches: 4. The CDR3 totals 12 residues. Germline loops: CDR1 SQVTM, CDR2 ANQGSEA. CDR3 amino acids: CSVVGTGYEQYF. For the CDR3, the DNA is TGCAGCGTCGTCGGGACAGGGTACGAGCAGTACTTC.

The sample holds a few counts of this clonotype. The genes are TRBV20-1 and TRBJ2-7, with 7 positions matching TRBD1. Germline trimming cut 5 bases from V and 3 bases from J; bases unmatched to any gene: 4. Germline V gives CDR1 DFQATT, CDR2 SNEGSKA (reference sequence). The CDR3 covers 12 residues. CDR3 loop: CSAYRDSYEQYF. CDR3 sequence (DNA): TGCAGTGCTTACCGGGACAGCTACGAGCAGTACTTC.

This clonotype was detected many times. The chain employs TRBV5-6 and TRBJ2-1; a possible D gene is TRBD1 (6 bases). Germline CDR1 SGHDT, CDR2 YYEEEE. The V gene lost 6 bases and the J gene lost 7 bases, with 17 bases spanning the gap. The CDR3 is 14 amino acids. CDR3 region: CASTPRGGENEQFF. The CDR3 nucleotides are TGTGCCAGCACCCCCAGGGGTGGGGAGAATGAGCAGTTCTTC.

CDR3 nucleotide sequence: TGTGCCAGCAGTAGACTCAATGAGCAGTTCTTC. Its protein is CASSRLNEQFF. V usage is TRBV6-2 or TRBV6-3 and J usage is TRBJ2-1; D is unclear. The V end was cut by 5 bases, the J end by 6 bases, with 5 bases between. The CDR3 length is 11 residues. Germline CDR1 is MNHEY and CDR2 is SVGEGT.

The table lists this clonotype with a few counts. The rearrangement links TRBV3-1 to TRBJ2-5; D might be TRBD2 (5 bases). CDR3 length: 16 residues. CDR1 is LGHDT and CDR2 is YNNKEL in the germline V gene (reference sequence). The V gene lost 0 bases and the J gene lost 5 bases, with 16 bases spanning the gap. This CDR3 reads CASSQDGSGGGETQYF. DNA of the CDR3: TGTGCCAGCAGCCAAGATGGGAGCGGAGGCGGGGAGACCCAGTACTTC.

This clonotype was recorded at least ten times. The chain uses TRBV7-8 and TRBJ2-2, with 7 nucleotides matching TRBD2. Germline lookup yields CDR1 SGHVS and CDR2 FQNEAQ. The CDR3 length is 15 residues. The V gene end was trimmed by 4 bases and the J gene end by 2 bases; junction bases not matched to a gene: 4. In DNA form, the CDR3 reads TGTGCCAGCAGCTCCAGGGACTATAACACCGGGGAGCTGTTTTTT. Translation gives CASSSRDYNTGELFF. Combining the CDR3 with reference TRBV7-8 and TRBJ2-2 gives the whole variable domain GAGVSQSPRYKVAKRGQDVALRCDPISGHVSLFWYQQALGQGPEFLTYFQNEAQLDKSGLPSDRFFAERPEGSVSTLKIQRTQQEDSAVYLCASSSRDYNTGELFFGEGSRLTVL.